This T cell receptor beta chain is drawn from a study of regulatory T cells in long-lasting Graves disease. In the study overall: In persistent Graves' disease, antithyroid drugs had been taken for over 5 years and TSH receptor antibodies stayed positive.

Time point given: persistent/refractory GD, antithyroid drugs over 5 years with positive TRAb. PBMC RNA served as the TCR library source. Comment on this clonotype: Its antigen is still unknown.

In building TCR beta libraries, iRepertoire HTBI primers were used together with Arm-PCR of CDR3 regions. TCRdb reprocessed the multiplex PCR reads via MiXCR and lists one record per CDR3 protein. The table has a few hundred thousand distinct CDR3 sequences, 20% to 25% seen once; the top ten hold around 30%. The ends were cut back, 0 bases at V and 6 bases at J, with 9 bases in the middle. The CDR3 covers 13 residues. Germline CDR1 SGDLS, CDR2 YYNGEE. Points from the study as a whole: Lower TCR diversity characterized persistent Graves' patients relative to newly diagnosed patients.

The V call is TRBV9, the J call TRBJ2-5; D possibly corresponds to TRBD1 (5 bases). This receptor was taken from a woman in her thirties or forties with Graves disease. This specimen was peripheral blood mononuclear cells (PBMCs), taken when the disease was refractory, from a patient treated with antithyroid drugs. The CDR3 is CASSVDTGKTQYF. The CDR3 nucleotides read TGTGCCAGCAGCGTAGATACAGGAAAGACCCAGTACTTC.